The 19 T cell receptor beta chains presented below share a single source sample, sequenced in a study of Ad26.COV2.S vaccination and SARS-CoV-2 variants. TCRdb's table, derived via immunoSEQ multiplex PCR, lists solely in-frame clones and lacks some. The table includes 400,000 to 450,000 clones, roughly 90% detected once. Treatment denoted: some 20 received Ad26.COV2.S at low or high dose, single or two shots; about five received placebo; per-sample allocation not given. Collection of the samples took place on day 63 after the first injection of vaccine or placebo. This specimen consisted of peripheral blood, obtained in a trial of Ad26.COV2.S vaccine versus placebo. The receptors were gathered from a person between 18 and 60 years old who received the Ad26.COV2.S COVID-19 vaccine or a placebo.

The V call is TRBV5-1, the J call TRBJ2-2; D gene uncertain. The CDR3 consists of 15 residues. Germline V gene data show CDR1 as SGHRS and CDR2 as YFSETQ. V was cut by 4 bases and J by 0 bases, with 10 bases left in between. The CDR3 reads CASSPSGANTGELFF. For the CDR3, the DNA is TGCGCCAGCAGCCCTAGTGGCGCGAACACCGGGGAGCTGTTTTTT.

V usage is TRBV18 and J usage is TRBJ2-7; no firm D call. V was cut by 5 bases and J by 2 bases, with 16 bases left in between. This CDR3 comprises 15 residues. Germline lookup yields CDR1 KGHSH and CDR2 LQKENI. DNA of the CDR3: TGTGCCAGCTCATCATTCAGGACGAGGACCTACGAGCAGTACTTC. Translating it yields CASSSFRTRTYEQYF. The variable domain in full, completed from reference TRBV18 and TRBJ2-7, reads NAGVMQNPRHLVRRRGQEARLRCSPMKGHSHVYWYRQLPEEGLKFMVYLQKENIIDESGMPKERFSAEFPKEGPSILRIQQVVRGDSAAYFCASSSFRTRTYEQYFGPGTRLTVT.

Turning to this clone: Other nucleotide sequences in the sample specify the same CDR3. This chain links TRBV6-2 or TRBV6-3 with TRBJ2-7, with 8 positions matching TRBD2. The V gene end was trimmed by 2 bases and the J gene end by 0 bases; junction bases not matched to a gene: 0. Germline V gene sequence: CDR1 MNHEY, CDR2 SVGEGT. The CDR3 has 14 amino acids. CDR3 sequence: CASSYSGGSYEQYF. The CDR3 DNA reads TGTGCCAGCAGTTACAGCGGGGGCTCCTACGAGCAGTACTTC.

This clone was found many times. This chain connects TRBV4-1 to TRBJ1-5; 7 bases agree with TRBD1. The CDR3 length is 16 residues. Germline CDR1 and CDR2: MGHRA and YSYEKL. V trimming: 0 bases; J trimming: 4 bases; junction bases outside the gene matches: 6. The CDR3 reads CASSQELGQVNQPQHF. CDR3 sequence (DNA): TGCGCCAGCAGCCAAGAGTTAGGACAGGTTAATCAGCCCCAGCATTTT.

The chain combines TRBV20-1 with TRBJ1-2; tentatively, D is TRBD1 (6 bases). Germline V gives CDR1 DFQATT, CDR2 SNEGSKA (reference sequence). Trimming removed 3 bases at V and 6 bases at J, with 8 bases between. The CDR3 spans 11 residues. DNA of the CDR3: TGCAGTGCTAGTTACAGGGATGGCTACACCTTC. It specifies CSASYRDGYTF.

The chain carries TRBV7-2 and TRBJ2-3; no definite D call. Germline V gives CDR1 SGHTA, CDR2 FQGNSA. This CDR3 is 11 amino acids long. Deletions cut 4 bases from V and 6 bases from J, with 5 bases between. The CDR3 nucleotides are TGTGCCAGCAGCTCCTGGGATACGCAGTATTTT. Translating it yields CASSSWDTQYF.

V and J are TRBV6-5 and TRBJ2-3; D gene uncertain. Germline CDR1 reads MNHEY; CDR2 reads SVGAGI. The CDR3 is 16 amino acids. V was cut by 0 bases and J by 6 bases, with 16 bases left in between. Here the CDR3 DNA reads TGTGCCAGCAGTTACTCGATCCCTTTTCGGCAGGATACGCAGTATTTT. This codes for CASSYSIPFRQDTQYF.

The V gene is TRBV19, the J gene TRBJ2-5; 10 bases align to TRBD2. The CDR3 has 16 residues. The J segment lost 1 base and the V segment lost 1 base, leaving 3 bases of the junction unmatched. Per germline, CDR1 LNHDA and CDR2 SQIVND (reference sequence). The chain's CDR3 is CASSIGSGRIQETQYF. CDR3 nucleotide sequence: TGTGCCAGTAGTATAGGTAGCGGGAGGATCCAAGAGACCCAGTACTTC.

This clone was detected once. The V gene is TRBV5-8, the J gene TRBJ1-5; D is unresolved. Deletions cut 2 bases from V and 3 bases from J, with 12 bases between. Germline-derived CDR1 and CDR2 are SGHTS and YDEGEE. The CDR3 extends over 15 amino acids. CDR3 coding DNA: TGTGCCAGCAGCTTCAGGACGGGTAACAATCAGCCCCAGCATTTT. This codes for CASSFRTGNNQPQHF.

The V gene is TRBV11-2, the J gene TRBJ2-7; D is undetermined. Germline V gives CDR1 SGHAT, CDR2 FQNNGV. CDR3 length: 12 amino acids. With 1 base removed from V and 11 bases from J, the gap between germline ends came to 12 bases. CDR3 sequence (DNA): TGTGCCAGCAGCTTAGGCCCAATACGAAAGTACTTC. It yields the protein CASSLGPIRKYF.

V usage is TRBV11-3 and J usage is TRBJ2-1; 7 nucleotides line up with TRBD2. CDR3 length equals 15 residues. CDR1 is SGHNT, CDR2 YENEEA, per germline. After removal of 0 bases from V and 6 bases from J, the junction contained 5 bases not matched to a gene. The chain's CDR3 is CASSLDAGVGNEQFF. As DNA, the CDR3 is TGTGCCAGCAGCTTAGATGCGGGAGTGGGCAATGAGCAGTTCTTC.

The gene calls are TRBV20-1 and TRBJ2-1; a weak D match, TRBD1 (5 bases). V gave up 5 bases and J gave up 7 bases, with 9 bases separating them. The CDR3 is 11 residues long. Per germline, CDR1 DFQATT and CDR2 SNEGSKA (reference sequence). CDR3 residues: CSAGKGNEQFF. CDR3 DNA: TGCAGTGCTGGAAAGGGGAATGAGCAGTTCTTC.

This sequence joins TRBV9 and TRBJ2-7, with 7 positions matching TRBD2. The CDR3 contains 15 residues. Germline-derived CDR1 and CDR2 are SGDLS and YYNGEE. The V and J ends lost 4 bases and 6 bases, in that order; junction bases with no gene match: 13. The CDR3 DNA is TGTGCCAGCAGCTCCCTGTTAGCGGGTGCGGGCGAGCAGTACTTC. Residues: CASSSLLAGAGEQYF.

V is TRBV7-3 and J is TRBJ1-1; 8 bases match TRBD1. Germline-derived CDR1 and CDR2 are SGHTA and FQGTGA. V trimming: 4 bases; J trimming: 5 bases; junction bases outside the gene matches: 6. This CDR3 contains 14 residues. In DNA, the CDR3 is TGTGCCAGCAGCTCATCAGGGGGCATAACTGAAGCTTTCTTT. Encoded protein: CASSSSGGITEAFF.

This rearrangement joins TRBV7-2 to TRBJ1-1; a possible D gene is TRBD1 (5 bases). Trimming stripped 1 base from V and 3 bases from J, with 12 bases between. Germline values: CDR1 SGHTA, CDR2 FQGNSA. The length of the CDR3 is 15 residues. In nucleotides, the CDR3 is TGTGCCAGCAGCTTAGTAACGGGGCCCTACACTGAAGCTTTCTTT. Its protein product is CASSLVTGPYTEAFF.

This rearrangement joins TRBV5-1 to TRBJ2-7; either TRBD1 or TRBD2 may fit D (6 bases each). Germline V gene lookup returns CDR1 SGHRS and CDR2 YFSETQ. Between the trimmed V and J ends, which lost 0 bases and 5 bases, there was a span of 12 bases. CDR3 length: 14 amino acids. The CDR3, as DNA: TGCGCCAGCAGCTTGGTCGGGGGCGGGAACGAGCAGTACTTC. Translated: CASSLVGGGNEQYF.

The gene calls are TRBV14 and TRBJ1-1; no clear D. V was shortened by 5 bases and J by 0 bases, with 7 bases between the two germline ends. This CDR3 region has 13 residues. Germline values: CDR1 SGHDN, CDR2 FVKESK. This CDR3 reads CASSLHLNTEAFF. CDR3 DNA sequence: TGTGCCAGCAGCTTACATCTGAACACTGAAGCTTTCTTT. The full variable domain, in which reference TRBV14 and TRBJ1-1 provide the parts outside the CDR3, is EAGVTQFPSHSVIEKGQTVTLRCDPISGHDNLYWYRRVMGKEIKFLLHFVKESKQDESGMPNNRFLAERTGGTYSTLKVQPAELEDSGVYFCASSLHLNTEAFFGQGTRLTVV.

V gene TRBV6-2 or TRBV6-3 combines with J gene TRBJ2-1; weak D call: TRBD2 (5 bases). Deletions cut 2 bases from V and 6 bases from J, with 14 bases between. This CDR3 comprises 15 residues. CDR1 and CDR2 from the germline V gene are MNHEY and SVGEGT. CDR3 amino acids: CASSYGPIRGNEQFF. The CDR3 DNA reads as TGTGCCAGCAGTTACGGGCCCATCCGGGGCAATGAGCAGTTCTTC.

The chain combines TRBV5-8 with TRBJ1-5, with D possibly being TRBD1 (6 bases). The germline CDR1 and CDR2 sequences are SGHTS and YDEGEE. Trimming removed 4 bases from V and 3 bases from J, with 11 bases in between. The length of the CDR3 is 14 residues. This CDR3 reads CASSIGQLNQPQHF. The CDR3 DNA is TGTGCCAGCAGCATCGGACAGCTCAATCAGCCCCAGCATTTT.